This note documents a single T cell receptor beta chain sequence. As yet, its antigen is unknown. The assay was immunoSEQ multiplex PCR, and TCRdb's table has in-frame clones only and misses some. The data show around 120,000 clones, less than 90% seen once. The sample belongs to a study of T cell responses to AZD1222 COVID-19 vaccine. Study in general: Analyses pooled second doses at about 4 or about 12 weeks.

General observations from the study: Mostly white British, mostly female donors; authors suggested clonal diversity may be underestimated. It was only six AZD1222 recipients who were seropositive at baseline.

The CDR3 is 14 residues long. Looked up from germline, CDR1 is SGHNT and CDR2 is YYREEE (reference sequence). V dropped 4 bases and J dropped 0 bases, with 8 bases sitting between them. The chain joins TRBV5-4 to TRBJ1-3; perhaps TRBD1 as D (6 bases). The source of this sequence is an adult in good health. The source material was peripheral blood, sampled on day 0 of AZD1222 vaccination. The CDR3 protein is CASSPTGSGNTIYF. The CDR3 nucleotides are TGTGCCAGCAGCCCGACAGGCTCTGGAAACACCATATATTTT.